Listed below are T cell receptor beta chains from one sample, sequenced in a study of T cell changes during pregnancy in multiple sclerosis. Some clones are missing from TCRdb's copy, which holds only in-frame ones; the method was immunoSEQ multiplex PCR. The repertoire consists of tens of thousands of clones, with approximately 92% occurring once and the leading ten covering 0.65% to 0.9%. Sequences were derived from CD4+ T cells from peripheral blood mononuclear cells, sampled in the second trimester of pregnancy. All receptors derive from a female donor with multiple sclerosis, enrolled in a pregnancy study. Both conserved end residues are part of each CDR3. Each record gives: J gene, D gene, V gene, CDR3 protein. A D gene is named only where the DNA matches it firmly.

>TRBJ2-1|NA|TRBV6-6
CASRSLSGEWYNEQFF
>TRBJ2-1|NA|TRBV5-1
CASSLGLADYNEQFF
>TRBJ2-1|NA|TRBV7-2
CASSSSGNEQFF
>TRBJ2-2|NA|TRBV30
CARGAETDTGELFF
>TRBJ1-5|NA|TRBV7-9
CASSLDQNQPQHF
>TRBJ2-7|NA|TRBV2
CASRDTYEQYF
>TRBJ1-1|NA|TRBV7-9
CASSFPPGRRDTEAFF
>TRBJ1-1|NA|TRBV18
CASSPRSQGVSSTEAFF
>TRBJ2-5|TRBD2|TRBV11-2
CASSLGLAGGAETQYF
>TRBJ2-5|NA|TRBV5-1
CASSTGTANKETQYF
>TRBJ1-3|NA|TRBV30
CAWSVSGRNTIYF
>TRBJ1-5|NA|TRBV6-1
CASSERGTLPQPQHF
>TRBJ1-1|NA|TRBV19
CASSMLLASNTNTEAFF